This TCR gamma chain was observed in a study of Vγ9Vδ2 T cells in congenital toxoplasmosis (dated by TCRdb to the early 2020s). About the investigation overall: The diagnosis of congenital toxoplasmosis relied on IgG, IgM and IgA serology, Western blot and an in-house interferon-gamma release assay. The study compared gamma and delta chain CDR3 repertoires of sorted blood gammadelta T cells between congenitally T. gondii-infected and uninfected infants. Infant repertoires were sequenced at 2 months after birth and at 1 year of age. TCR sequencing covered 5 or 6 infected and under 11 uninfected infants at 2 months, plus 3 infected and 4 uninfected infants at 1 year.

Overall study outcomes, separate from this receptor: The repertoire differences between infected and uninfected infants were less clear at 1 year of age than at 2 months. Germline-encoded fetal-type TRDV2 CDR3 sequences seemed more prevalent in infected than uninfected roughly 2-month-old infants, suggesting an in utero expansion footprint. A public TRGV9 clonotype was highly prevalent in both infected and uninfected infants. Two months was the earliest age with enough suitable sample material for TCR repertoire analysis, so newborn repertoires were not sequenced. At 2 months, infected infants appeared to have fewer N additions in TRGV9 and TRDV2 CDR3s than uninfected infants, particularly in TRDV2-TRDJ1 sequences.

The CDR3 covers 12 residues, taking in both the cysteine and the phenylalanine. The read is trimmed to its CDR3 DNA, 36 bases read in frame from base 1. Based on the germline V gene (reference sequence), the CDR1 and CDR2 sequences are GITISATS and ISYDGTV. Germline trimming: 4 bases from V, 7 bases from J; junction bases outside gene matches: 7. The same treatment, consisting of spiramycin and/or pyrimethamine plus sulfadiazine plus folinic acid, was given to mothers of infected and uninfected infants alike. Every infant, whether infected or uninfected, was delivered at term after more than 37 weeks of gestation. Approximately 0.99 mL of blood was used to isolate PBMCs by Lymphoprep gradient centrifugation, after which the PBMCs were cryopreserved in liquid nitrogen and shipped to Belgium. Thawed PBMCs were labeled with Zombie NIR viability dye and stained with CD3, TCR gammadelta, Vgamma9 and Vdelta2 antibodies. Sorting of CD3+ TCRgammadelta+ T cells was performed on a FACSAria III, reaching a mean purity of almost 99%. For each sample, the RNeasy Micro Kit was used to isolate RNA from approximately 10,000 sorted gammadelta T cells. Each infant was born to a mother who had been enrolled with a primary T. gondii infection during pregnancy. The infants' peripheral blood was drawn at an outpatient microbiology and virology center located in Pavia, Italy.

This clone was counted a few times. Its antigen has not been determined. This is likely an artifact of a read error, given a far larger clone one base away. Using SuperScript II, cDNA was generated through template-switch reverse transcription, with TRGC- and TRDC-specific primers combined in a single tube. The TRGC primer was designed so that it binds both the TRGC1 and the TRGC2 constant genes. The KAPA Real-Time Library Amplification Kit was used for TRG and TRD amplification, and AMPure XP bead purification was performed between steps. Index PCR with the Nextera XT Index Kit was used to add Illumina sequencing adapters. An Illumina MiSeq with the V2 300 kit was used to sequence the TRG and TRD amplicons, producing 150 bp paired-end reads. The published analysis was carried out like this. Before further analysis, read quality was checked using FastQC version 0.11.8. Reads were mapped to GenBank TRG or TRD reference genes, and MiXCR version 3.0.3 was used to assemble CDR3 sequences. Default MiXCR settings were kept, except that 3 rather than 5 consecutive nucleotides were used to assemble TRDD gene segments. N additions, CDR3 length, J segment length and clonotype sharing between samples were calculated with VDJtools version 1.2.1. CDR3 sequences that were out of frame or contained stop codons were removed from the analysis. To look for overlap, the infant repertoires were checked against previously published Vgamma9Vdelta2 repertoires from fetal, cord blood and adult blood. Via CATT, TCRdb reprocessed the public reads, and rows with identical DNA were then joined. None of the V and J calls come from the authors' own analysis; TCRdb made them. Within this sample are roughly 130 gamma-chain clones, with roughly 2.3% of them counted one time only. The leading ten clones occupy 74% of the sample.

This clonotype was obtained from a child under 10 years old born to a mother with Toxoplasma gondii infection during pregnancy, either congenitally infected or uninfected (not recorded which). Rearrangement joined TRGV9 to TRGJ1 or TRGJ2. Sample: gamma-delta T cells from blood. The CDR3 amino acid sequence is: CALWEVGYKKLF. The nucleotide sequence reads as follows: TGTGCCTTGTGGGAAGTGGGGTATAAGAAACTCTTT.